The source of this TCR beta chain is a study of post-analysis software for immune sequencing data. This clonotype has a handful of counts. Its target is unknown. Germline assignment: CDR1 DFQATT and CDR2 SNEGSKA (reference sequence). V shed 2 bases and J shed 5 bases, with 16 bases lying between them. The CDR3 totals 15 residues. Prepared TCR beta cDNA libraries contained unique molecular identifiers. About 500,000 cDNA molecules were obtained from approximately 1 to 10 million T cells. MiXCR, run by TCRdb on the PCR reads, gives a single entry per CDR3 protein. The sample lists under 200,000 distinct CDR3 sequences; approximately 35% were seen once. Study results and caveats: Among multiple sclerosis patients, normalized Chao1 diversity was significantly below that of controls. Under F measure analysis, samples from one preparation batch co-clustered strongly. Controls had lower frequencies than patients of five TRBV segments, which included TRBV5-6, TRBV5-1 and TRBV20-1.

Material: blood, obtained after autologous hematopoietic stem cell transplantation. The chain carries TRBV20-1 and TRBJ2-1, with D possibly being TRBD2 (6 bases). The clonotype comes from a girl under 18 with multiple sclerosis. DNA for the CDR3: TGCAGTGCTAGACCGGGAGAGACTTACAACAATGAGCAGTTCTTC. It encodes CSARPGETYNNEQFF.